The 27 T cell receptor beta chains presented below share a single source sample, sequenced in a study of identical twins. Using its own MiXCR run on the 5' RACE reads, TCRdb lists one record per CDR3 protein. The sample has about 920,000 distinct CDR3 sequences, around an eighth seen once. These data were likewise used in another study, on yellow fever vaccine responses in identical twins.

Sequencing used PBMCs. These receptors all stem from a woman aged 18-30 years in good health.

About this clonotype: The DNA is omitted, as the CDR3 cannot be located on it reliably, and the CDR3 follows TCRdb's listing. The CDR3 here is CASSRPTSGRKEQYF. The chain employs TRBV28 and TRBJ2-7; the table names TRBD2, a call not compared with the DNA. Inclusive of both ends, the CDR3 amounts to 15 amino acids. Germline assignment: CDR1 MDHEN and CDR2 SYDVKM.

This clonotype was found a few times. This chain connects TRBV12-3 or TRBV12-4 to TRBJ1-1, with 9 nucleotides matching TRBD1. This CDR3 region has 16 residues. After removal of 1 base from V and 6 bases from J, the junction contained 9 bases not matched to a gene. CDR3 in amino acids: CASSLETWDRDAEAFF. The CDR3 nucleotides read TGTGCCAGCAGTTTAGAGACCTGGGACAGGGACGCTGAAGCTTTCTTT.

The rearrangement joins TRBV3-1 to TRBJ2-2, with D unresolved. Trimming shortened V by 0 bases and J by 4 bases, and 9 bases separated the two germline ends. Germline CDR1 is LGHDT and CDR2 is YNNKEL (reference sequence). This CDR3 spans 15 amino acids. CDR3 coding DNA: TGTGCCAGCAGCCAAGAGGGGTTAGGCACCGGGGAGCTGTTTTTT. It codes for CASSQEGLGTGELFF.

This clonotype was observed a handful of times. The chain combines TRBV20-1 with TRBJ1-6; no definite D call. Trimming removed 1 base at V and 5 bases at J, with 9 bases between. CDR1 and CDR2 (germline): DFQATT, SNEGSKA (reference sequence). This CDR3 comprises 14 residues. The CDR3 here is CSARGVNHNSPLHF. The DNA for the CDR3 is TGCAGTGCTAGAGGTGTTAACCATAATTCACCCCTCCACTTT.

The CDR3 nucleotides are TGCAGCGTAATCAAACTAGCGGGAGTTCACAATGAGCAGTTCTTC. It specifies CSVIKLAGVHNEQFF. This sequence joins TRBV29-1 and TRBJ2-1; 11 bases are a match to TRBD2. The CDR3 runs 15 residues. Germline V gene data show CDR1 as SQVTM and CDR2 as ANQGSEA. V was clipped by 6 bases and J by 5 bases; unmatched bases: 9.

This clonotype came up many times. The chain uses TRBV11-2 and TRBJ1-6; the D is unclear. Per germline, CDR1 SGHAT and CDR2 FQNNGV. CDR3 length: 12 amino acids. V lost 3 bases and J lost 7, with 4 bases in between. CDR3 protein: CASSFWNSPLHF. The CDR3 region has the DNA TGTGCCAGCAGCTTTTGGAATTCACCCCTCCACTTT.

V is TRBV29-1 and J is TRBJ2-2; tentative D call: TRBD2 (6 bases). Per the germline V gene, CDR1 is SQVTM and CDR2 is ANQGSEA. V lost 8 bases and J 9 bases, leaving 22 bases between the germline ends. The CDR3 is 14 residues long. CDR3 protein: CSSGGRAFPRELFF. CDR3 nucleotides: TGCAGCTCAGGAGGGCGGGCGTTTCCCAGGGAGCTGTTTTTT.

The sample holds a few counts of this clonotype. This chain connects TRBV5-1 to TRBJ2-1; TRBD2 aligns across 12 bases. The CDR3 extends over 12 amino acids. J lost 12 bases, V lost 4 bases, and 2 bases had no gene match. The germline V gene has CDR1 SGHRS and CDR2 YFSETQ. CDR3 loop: CASSQLAGGQFF. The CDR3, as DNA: TGCGCCAGCAGCCAACTAGCGGGGGGGCAGTTCTTC. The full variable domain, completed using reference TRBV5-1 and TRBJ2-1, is KAGVTQTPRYLIKTRGQQVTLSCSPISGHRSVSWYQQTPGQGLQFLFEYFSETQRNKGNFPGRFSGRQFSNSRSEMNVSTLELGDSALYLCASSQLAGGQFFGPGTRLTVL.

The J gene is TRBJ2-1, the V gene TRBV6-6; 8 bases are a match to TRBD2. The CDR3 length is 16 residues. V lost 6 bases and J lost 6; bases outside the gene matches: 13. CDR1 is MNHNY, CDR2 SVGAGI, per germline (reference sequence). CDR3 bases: TGTGCCAGCAGCGACATCGGGAGCGGGAGCTCCAATGAGCAGTTCTTC. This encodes CASSDIGSGSSNEQFF.

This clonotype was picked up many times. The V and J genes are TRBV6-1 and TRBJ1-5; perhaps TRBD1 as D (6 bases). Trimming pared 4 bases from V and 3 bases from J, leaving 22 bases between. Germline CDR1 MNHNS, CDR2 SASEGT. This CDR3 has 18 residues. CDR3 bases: TGTGCCAGCAGTGCTACCCGAGGGGGTCGAGGTTTCAATCAGCCCCAGCATTTT. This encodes CASSATRGGRGFNQPQHF.

Here the CDR3 reads CSVDLAKNIQYF. The CDR3, as DNA: TGCAGCGTTGATCTGGCCAAAAACATTCAGTACTTC. The rearrangement links TRBV29-1 to TRBJ2-4, with unresolved D. Germline V lookup: CDR1 SQVTM, CDR2 ANQGSEA. Between the trimmed V and J ends, which lost 3 bases and 1 base, there was a span of 4 bases. This CDR3 spans 12 amino acids.

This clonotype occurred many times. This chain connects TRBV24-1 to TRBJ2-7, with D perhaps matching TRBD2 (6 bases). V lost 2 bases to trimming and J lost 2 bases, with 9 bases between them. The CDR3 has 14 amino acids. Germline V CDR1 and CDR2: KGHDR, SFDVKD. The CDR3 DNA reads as TGTGCCACCAGTGATTCGCGGGGCCCCTACGAGCAGTACTTC. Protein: CATSDSRGPYEQYF.

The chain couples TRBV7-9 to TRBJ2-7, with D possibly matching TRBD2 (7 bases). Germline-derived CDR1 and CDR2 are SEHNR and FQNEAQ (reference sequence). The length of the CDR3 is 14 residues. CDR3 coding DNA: TGTGCCAGCAGCCCCGACGGGGGGCCCTACAAGCAGTACGTC. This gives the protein CASSPDGGPYKQYV.

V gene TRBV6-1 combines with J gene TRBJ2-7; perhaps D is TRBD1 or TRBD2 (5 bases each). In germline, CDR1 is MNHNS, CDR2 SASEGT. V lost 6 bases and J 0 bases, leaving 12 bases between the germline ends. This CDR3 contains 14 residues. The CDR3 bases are TGTGCCAGCAGGAGGGGTATGGACTCCTACGAGCAGTACGTC. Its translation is CASRRGMDSYEQYV.

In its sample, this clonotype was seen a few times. CDR3 protein: CATSDPWTSGGRLTDTQYF. The CDR3 DNA sequence: TGTGCCACCAGTGACCCCTGGACTAGCGGGGGCAGGCTGACAGATACGCAGTATTTT. J is TRBJ2-3 and V is TRBV24-1; 13 bases fit TRBD2. Germline CDR1 KGHDR, CDR2 SFDVKD. The CDR3 has 19 amino acids. J lost 3 bases, V lost 4 bases, and 12 bases had no gene match.

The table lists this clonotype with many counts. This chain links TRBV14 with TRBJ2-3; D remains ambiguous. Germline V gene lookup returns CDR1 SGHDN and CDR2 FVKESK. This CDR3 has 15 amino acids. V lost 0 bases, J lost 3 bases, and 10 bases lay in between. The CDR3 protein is CASSQDSFGTDTQYF. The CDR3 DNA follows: TGTGCCAGCAGCCAAGACAGTTTTGGGACAGATACGCAGTATTTT.

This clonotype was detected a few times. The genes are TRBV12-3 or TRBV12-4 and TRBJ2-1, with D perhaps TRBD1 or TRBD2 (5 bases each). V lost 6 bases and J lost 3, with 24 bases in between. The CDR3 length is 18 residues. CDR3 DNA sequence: TGTGCCAGCAGCGACAGAGGGACGAACCCAGGGAACTACAATGAGCAGTTCTTC. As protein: CASSDRGTNPGNYNEQFF.

For the CDR3, the DNA is TGTGCCAGCAGCCCTAATGGGGGCTTCCGGGGATACAATGAGCAGTTCTTC. Residues: CASSPNGGFRGYNEQFF. V gene TRBV5-6 combines with J gene TRBJ2-1; tentatively, D is TRBD1 (6 bases). This CDR3 has 17 amino acids. V lost 4 bases, J lost 4 bases, and 21 bases lay in between. Germline-derived CDR1 and CDR2 are SGHDT and YYEEEE.

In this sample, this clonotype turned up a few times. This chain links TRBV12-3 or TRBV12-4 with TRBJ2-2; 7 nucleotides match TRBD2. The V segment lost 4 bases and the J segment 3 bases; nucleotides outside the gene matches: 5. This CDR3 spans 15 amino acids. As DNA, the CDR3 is TGTGCCAGCAGTTCGGTGGGGAGGGACACCGGGGAGCTGTTTTTT. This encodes CASSSVGRDTGELFF.

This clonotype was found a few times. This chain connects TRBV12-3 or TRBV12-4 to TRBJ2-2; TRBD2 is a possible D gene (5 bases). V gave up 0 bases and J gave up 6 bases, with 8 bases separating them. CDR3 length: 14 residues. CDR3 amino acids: CASSLARTSGELFF. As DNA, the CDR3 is TGTGCCAGCAGTTTAGCCCGGACTTCCGGGGAGCTGTTTTTT.

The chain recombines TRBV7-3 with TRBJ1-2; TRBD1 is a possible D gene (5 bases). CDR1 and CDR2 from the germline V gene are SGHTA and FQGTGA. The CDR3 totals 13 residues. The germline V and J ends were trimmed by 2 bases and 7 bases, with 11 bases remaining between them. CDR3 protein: CASSLGADIGYTF. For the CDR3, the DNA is TGTGCCAGCAGCTTAGGCGCGGACATTGGCTACACCTTC.

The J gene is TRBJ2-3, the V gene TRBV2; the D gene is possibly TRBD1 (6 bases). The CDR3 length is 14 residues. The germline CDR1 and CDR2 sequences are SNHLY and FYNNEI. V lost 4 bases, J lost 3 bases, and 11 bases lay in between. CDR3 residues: CASSGGLRTDTQYF. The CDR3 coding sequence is TGTGCCAGCAGTGGGGGGCTGCGAACAGATACGCAGTATTTT.

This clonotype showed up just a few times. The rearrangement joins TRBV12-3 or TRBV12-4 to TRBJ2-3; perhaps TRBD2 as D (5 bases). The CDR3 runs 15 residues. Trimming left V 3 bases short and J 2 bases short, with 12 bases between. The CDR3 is CASSLAGIPTDTQYF. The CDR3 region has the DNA TGTGCCAGCAGTTTGGCCGGGATACCCACAGATACGCAGTATTTT.

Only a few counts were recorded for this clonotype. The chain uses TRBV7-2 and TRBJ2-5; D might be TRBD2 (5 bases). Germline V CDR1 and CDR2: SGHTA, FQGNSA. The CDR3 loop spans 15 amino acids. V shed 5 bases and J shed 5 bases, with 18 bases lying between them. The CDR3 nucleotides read TGTGCCAGCAGCCCAATTAGCGTTTCTGAGGAGACCCAGTACTTC. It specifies CASSPISVSEETQYF.

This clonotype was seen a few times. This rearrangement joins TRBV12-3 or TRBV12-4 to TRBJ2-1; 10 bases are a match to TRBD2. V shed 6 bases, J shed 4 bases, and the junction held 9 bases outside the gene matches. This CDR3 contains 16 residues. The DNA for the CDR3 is TGTGCCAGCAGGGATAGAGCGGGGGGGTATTACAATGAGCAGTTCTTC. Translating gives CASRDRAGGYYNEQFF.

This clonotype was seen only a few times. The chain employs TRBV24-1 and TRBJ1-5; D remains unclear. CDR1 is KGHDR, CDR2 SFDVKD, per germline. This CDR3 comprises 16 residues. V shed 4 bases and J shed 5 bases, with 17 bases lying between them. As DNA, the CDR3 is TGTGCCACCAGTGACCGAAATGGACGGCTTGATCAGCCCCAGCATTTT. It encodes CATSDRNGRLDQPQHF.

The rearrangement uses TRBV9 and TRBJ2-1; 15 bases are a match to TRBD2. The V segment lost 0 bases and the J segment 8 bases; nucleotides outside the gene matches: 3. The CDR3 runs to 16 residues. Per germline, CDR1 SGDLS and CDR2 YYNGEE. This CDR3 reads CASSVGGLAGGDEQFF. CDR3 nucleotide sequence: TGTGCCAGCAGCGTAGGCGGACTAGCGGGAGGGGATGAGCAGTTCTTC.